The 27 T cell receptor beta chains below come from one sample, sequenced in a study of blood T cell repertoires in COVID-19. The method was immunoSEQ multiplex PCR; TCRdb's version includes in-frame clones alone and lacks a portion of them. The table lists over 80,000 clones, about 83% of them singletons. Sequenced: peripheral blood. The receptor source for this set is a woman aged 60-75 years with acute or convalescent COVID-19.

The V and J genes are TRBV3-1 (or the pseudogene TRBV3-2) and TRBJ2-7; D possibly corresponds to TRBD2 (5 bases). The germline V gene encodes CDR1 LGHDT and CDR2 YNNKEL (reference sequence). CDR3 length equals 17 residues. Trimming cost V 4 bases and J 6 bases, with 25 bases left between them. CDR3 nucleotides: TGTGCCAGCAGCCTGTGGACCGCCGGGGAGAGGGTTGGCGAGCAGTACTTC. Translation gives CASSLWTAGERVGEQYF.

This sequence joins TRBV5-1 and TRBJ2-2, with D possibly TRBD1 on 5 matching bases. The germline V gene encodes CDR1 SGHRS and CDR2 YFSETQ. The CDR3 sequence is 16 residues long. V lost 3 bases to trimming and J lost 0 bases, with 12 bases between them. The CDR3: CASSSQGFANTGELFF. In DNA, the CDR3 is TGCGCCAGCAGCTCTCAGGGTTTTGCGAACACCGGGGAGCTGTTTTTT.

The J gene is TRBJ1-1, the V gene TRBV11-2; the D is unclear. Germline V gene lookup returns CDR1 SGHAT and CDR2 FQNNGV. This CDR3 contains 12 residues. The V and J ends lost 2 bases and 8 bases respectively, with 9 bases between them. CDR3 coding DNA: TGTGCCAGCAGCTTAAGTAAACAGGAAGCTTTCTTT. Its translation: CASSLSKQEAFF.

The rearrangement uses TRBV28 and TRBJ2-7; 7 bases map to TRBD2. V lost 6 bases to trimming and J lost 0 bases; unmatched junction nucleotides: 8. The germline V gene has CDR1 MDHEN and CDR2 SYDVKM. The CDR3 runs to 15 residues. DNA for the CDR3: TGTGCCAGCAGCTTGCTGGGCGGGAGCTCCTACGAGCAGTACTTC. Protein: CASSLLGGSSYEQYF.

This rearrangement joins TRBV7-8 to TRBJ1-2, with a weak D call TRBD1 (5 bases). This CDR3 contains 14 residues. Trimming took off 2 bases at V and 4 bases at J, with 11 bases between the two ends. Looked up from germline, CDR1 is SGHVS and CDR2 is FQNEAQ. Here the CDR3 reads CASSLQDTRYGYTF. The CDR3 coding sequence is TGTGCCAGCAGCTTACAGGACACTCGCTATGGCTACACCTTC. Full variable domain (missing parts from reference TRBV7-8 and TRBJ1-2): GAGVSQSPRYKVAKRGQDVALRCDPISGHVSLFWYQQALGQGPEFLTYFQNEAQLDKSGLPSDRFFAERPEGSVSTLKIQRTQQEDSAVYLCASSLQDTRYGYTFGSGTRLTVV.

This chain connects TRBV21-1 to TRBJ1-3; no DNA check was done on the table's D call, TRBD1. TRBV21-1 is listed as a pseudogene. The CDR3 is 15 amino acids. CDR3 DNA sequence: TGTGCCAGCAGCAGGGCAGGATGGATCGGAAACACCATATATTTT. Translation gives CASSRAGWIGNTIYF.

The V call is TRBV19, the J call TRBJ2-7; TRBD1 is a possible D gene (6 bases). Per the germline V gene, CDR1 is LNHDA and CDR2 is SQIVND (reference sequence). The CDR3 has 14 amino acids. The V end was cut by 6 bases, the J end by 2 bases, with 14 bases between. Here the CDR3 DNA reads TGTGCCAGTAGCCGCCTTGGGACACCCTACGAGCAGTACTTC. It codes for CASSRLGTPYEQYF.

This chain links TRBV18 with TRBJ2-6; 9 bases map to TRBD1. The germline CDR1 and CDR2 sequences are KGHSH and LQKENI. This CDR3 is built from 18 residues. J gave up 3 bases and V 3 bases, and 9 bases lay outside the gene matches. The CDR3: CASSPGTGLTFGANVLTF. The CDR3 bases are TGTGCCAGCTCACCCGGGACAGGGCTTACATTTGGGGCCAACGTCCTGACTTTC. Supplemented by reference TRBV18 and TRBJ2-6, the full variable domain reads NAGVMQNPRHLVRRRGQEARLRCSPMKGHSHVYWYRQLPEEGLKFMVYLQKENIIDESGMPKERFSAEFPKEGPSILRIQQVVRGDSAAYFCASSPGTGLTFGANVLTFGAGSRLTVL.

This clone came up a few times. The chain recombines TRBV7-8 with TRBJ1-1; possible D gene TRBD1, 6 bases. The V gene lost 4 bases and the J gene lost 1 base, with 10 bases spanning the gap. The CDR3 has 14 residues. CDR1 SGHVS and CDR2 FQNEAQ come from the germline V gene. CDR3 region: CASSYLTGNTEAFF. CDR3 DNA: TGTGCCAGCAGCTATTTGACAGGGAACACTGAAGCTTTCTTT.

The chain uses TRBV10-1 and TRBJ1-1; D perhaps matches TRBD1 (6 bases). Germline CDR1 reads WNHNN; CDR2 reads SYGVQD (reference sequence). Between the trimmed V and J ends, which lost 10 bases and 10 bases, there was a span of 25 bases. This CDR3 has 14 amino acids. The CDR3 bases are TGCGCCACCGCCTCAGTCCCGGGACATAGGATAGCTTTCTTT. Translation gives CATASVPGHRIAFF.

A remark on this clone: The junction differs from germline at one of its ends, possibly a read error. V usage is TRBV2 and J usage is TRBJ1-2; D unresolved. Germline V gene sequence: CDR1 SNHLY, CDR2 FYNNEI. CDR3 length: 14 residues. CDR3 in DNA: TGTGCCAGCAGTCAAGCGGTAACAGCGGCTGGCTACACCTTC. This sequence encodes CASSQAVTAAGYTF.

The chain employs TRBV3-1 (or the pseudogene TRBV3-2) and TRBJ1-1; the match to TRBD1 covers 10 bases. J gave up 4 bases and V 10 bases, and 9 bases lay outside the gene matches. Looked up from germline, CDR1 is LGHDT and CDR2 is YNNKEL (reference sequence). The CDR3 totals 14 residues. In DNA form, the CDR3 reads TGTGCCACCATGAGGGGACAGGGGAGCACTGAAGCTTTCTTT. Translation gives CATMRGQGSTEAFF.

DNA of the CDR3: TGTGCCAGCAGCTTGGGATATTCGGGGACAGGGGGTAGGAATGAGCAGTTCTTC. Its translation is CASSLGYSGTGGRNEQFF. J is TRBJ2-1 and V is TRBV5-6; 11 bases are shared with TRBD1. V gave up 0 bases and J gave up 7 bases; unmatched junction bases: 12. The germline CDR1 and CDR2 sequences are SGHDT and YYEEEE. The CDR3 runs to 18 residues.

This clone turned up a few times. This sequence joins TRBV19 and TRBJ1-5, with TRBD1 matching over 10 bases. Germline trimming cut 6 bases from V and 4 bases from J; bases unmatched to any gene: 3. The CDR3 runs to 14 residues. Germline lookup yields CDR1 LNHDA and CDR2 SQIVND (reference sequence). Here the CDR3 reads CASRGTGDNQPQHF. The CDR3 DNA reads as TGTGCCAGTAGGGGGACAGGGGATAATCAGCCCCAGCATTTT.

The chain carries TRBV5-1 and TRBJ2-5; unclear D gene. The CDR3 runs 14 residues. V shed 4 bases and J shed 0 bases, with 10 bases lying between them. Germline lookup yields CDR1 SGHRS and CDR2 YFSETQ. CDR3 in DNA: TGCGCCAGCAGCCTTAAGGAGTACCAAGAGACCCAGTACTTC. It is translated as CASSLKEYQETQYF.

The chain combines TRBV9 with TRBJ2-6, with 10 bases that match TRBD1. The J segment lost 5 bases and the V segment lost 0 bases, leaving 5 bases of the junction unmatched. This CDR3 has 17 amino acids. Germline V gene data show CDR1 as SGDLS and CDR2 as YYNGEE. The CDR3: CASSVVGTGVRANVLTF. CDR3 coding DNA: TGTGCCAGCAGCGTAGTTGGGACAGGGGTGAGGGCCAACGTCCTGACTTTC.

This chain links TRBV6-2 or TRBV6-3 with TRBJ1-1; 8 nucleotides line up with TRBD1. The CDR3 sequence is 16 residues long. Germline-derived CDR1 and CDR2 are MNHEY and SVGEGT. V was pared by 5 bases and J by 5 bases, with 13 bases of the junction left unmatched. The CDR3 DNA sequence: TGTGCCAGCAGTGATCGACAGGGGATGGCATGGACTGAAGCTTTCTTT. Amino acids: CASSDRQGMAWTEAFF.

The chain is built from TRBV7-2 and TRBJ1-4; 7 bases line up with TRBD1. Germline V CDR1 and CDR2: SGHTA, FQGNSA. The CDR3 is 14 amino acids. V lost 5 bases and J lost 4; bases outside the gene matches: 4. This chain's CDR3 is CASSRDSVNEKLFF. DNA for the CDR3: TGTGCCAGCAGCCGGGACAGCGTTAATGAAAAACTGTTTTTT.

The chain links TRBV5-4 to TRBJ2-7; 7 positions agree with TRBD2. The length of the CDR3 is 14 residues. From germline, CDR1 is SGHNT and CDR2 YYREEE (reference sequence). Unmatched junction bases numbered 11, after V lost 6 bases and J lost 5 bases. The CDR3 loop reads CASTPTSSSHEQYF. In DNA, the CDR3 is TGTGCCAGCACCCCGACTAGCTCTAGCCACGAGCAGTACTTC.

J is TRBJ2-1 and V is TRBV11-3, with 15 positions matching TRBD2. Per germline, CDR1 SGHNT and CDR2 YENEEA. V shed 5 bases, J shed 2 bases, and the junction held 10 bases outside the gene matches. The CDR3 is 19 amino acids. DNA for the CDR3: TGTGCCAGCAGCCCACCGGGACTAGCGGGAGGAAGGGCCTACAATGAGCAGTTCTTC. Encoded protein: CASSPPGLAGGRAYNEQFF.

The V gene is TRBV5-5, the J gene TRBJ2-7, with D possibly being TRBD2 (6 bases). The CDR3 spans 16 residues. CDR1 is SGHKS and CDR2 is YYEKEE in the germline V gene (reference sequence). V gave up 1 base and J gave up 7 bases, with 21 bases separating them. This chain's CDR3 is CASSLKEGTGSVEQYF. CDR3 sequence (DNA): TGTGCCAGCAGCTTGAAGGAGGGGACTGGGTCGGTTGAGCAGTACTTC.

This sequence joins TRBV3-1 (or the pseudogene TRBV3-2) and TRBJ2-7; D unclear. V lost 0 bases and J lost 7, with 7 bases in between. The length of the CDR3 is 12 residues. Germline V gives CDR1 LGHDT, CDR2 YNNKEL (reference sequence). In DNA form, the CDR3 reads TGTGCCAGCAGCCAAGAGGTGCGGGAGCAGTACTTC. Residues: CASSQEVREQYF.

The genes are TRBV27 and TRBJ1-6, with D possibly being TRBD1 (6 bases). Trimming took 2 bases from V and 7 from J, leaving 12 bases between them. CDR3 size: 15 residues. Looked up from germline, CDR1 is MNHEY and CDR2 is SMNVEV (reference sequence). CDR3 loop: CASSLGTGRNSPLHF. CDR3 DNA sequence: TGTGCCAGCAGTTTAGGAACAGGGAGAAATTCACCCCTCCACTTT.

This rearrangement joins TRBV30 to TRBJ1-2, with D unresolved. Germline values: CDR1 GTSNPN, CDR2 SVGIG (reference sequence). V lost 3 bases and J 4 bases, leaving 6 bases between the germline ends. This CDR3 has 11 residues. The CDR3 DNA sequence: TGTGCCTGGAGGGCCCTCTATGGCTACACCTTC. Translated, it gives CAWRALYGYTF.

This clone appeared once. The CDR3 region is CASSDQGESLGYTF. CDR3 DNA sequence: TGTGCCAGCAGCGACCAGGGGGAGAGTTTGGGATACACCTTC. The chain couples TRBV2 to TRBJ1-2; TRBD1 agrees at 7 bases. In germline, CDR1 is SNHLY, CDR2 FYNNEI. The junction had 15 bases not matched to a gene; V was cut back by 6 bases and J by 11 bases. There are 14 residues in the CDR3.

The chain carries TRBV5-1 and TRBJ1-2; 7 bases match TRBD1. Germline lookup yields CDR1 SGHRS and CDR2 YFSETQ. There are 13 residues in the CDR3. The ends lost 4 bases at V and 8 bases at J; junction bases unmatched: 8. This CDR3 reads CASSKDPDRGYTF. The CDR3 nucleotides read TGCGCCAGCAGCAAGGACCCGGACAGGGGCTACACCTTC.

The rearrangement joins TRBV28 to TRBJ2-2, with D perhaps matching TRBD1 (5 bases). CDR1 is MDHEN and CDR2 is SYDVKM in the germline V gene. The CDR3 loop spans 13 amino acids. Trimming pared 11 bases from V and 6 bases from J, leaving 16 bases between. The CDR3 protein is CALSKLQAGELFF. CDR3 bases: TGTGCCCTCTCTAAGTTACAGGCCGGGGAGCTGTTTTTT.